A selection of T cell receptor beta chains follows, all from one sample in a study of regulatory T cells in long-lasting Graves disease. TCRdb redid the calling of the multiplex PCR reads with MiXCR, one entry per CDR3 protein. The table lists roughly 450,000 distinct CDR3 sequences, approximately 23% of them singletons, with under 15% in the top ten. Sample: peripheral blood mononuclear cells (PBMCs), taken when the disease was refractory, from a patient treated with antithyroid drugs. The receptors originated from a female donor with Graves disease. Each CDR3 is given with its conserved first and last residue. The D gene is left open where the match is weak. Some rows have no size entry. The others give once, few or many, or a class for an expanded clone.

TRBV6-2/TRBV6-3	TRBJ1-1	NA	NA	TGTGCCAGCAGTTACTCGACCAGGGAGGAGGACACTGAAGCTTTCTTT	CASSYSTREEDTEAFF
TRBV7-2	TRBJ1-1	few	NA	TGTGCCAGCAGCTTAGACGGGGGGACGAACACTGAAGCTTTCTTT	CASSLDGGTNTEAFF
TRBV27	TRBJ1-1	many	NA	TGTGCCAGCAGTTCCCCTACAAATCCTGAAGCTTTCTTT	CASSSPTNPEAFF
TRBV19	TRBJ2-7	few	NA	TGTGCCAGTAGTATAGATGCCGGGGTTTCATGGTACTTC	CASSIDAGVSWYF
TRBV9	TRBJ1-2	NA	TRBD1	TGTGCCAGCAGCGTAGAGGGACAGAGACTATATGGCTACACCTTC	CASSVEGQRLYGYTF
TRBV7-9	TRBJ1-2	NA	TRBD1	TGTGCCAGCAGCTCCCTCCCAACAGGGGAGCTCGACTATGGCTACACCTTC	CASSSLPTGELDYGYTF
TRBV11-3	TRBJ2-5	many	TRBD1	TGTGCCAGCAGCGCTTGGGACAGGGGGGGACAAGAGACCCAGTACTTC	CASSAWDRGGQETQYF
TRBV11-2	TRBJ1-3	few	NA	TGTGCCAGCAGCCCCCTGTCGGGGCCTGGAAACACCATATATTTT	CASSPLSGPGNTIYF
TRBV19	TRBJ2-7	NA	NA	TGTGCCAGTAGTATCCAGGCTGACACCACCATTTCCTACGAGCAGTACTTC	CASSIQADTTISYEQYF
TRBV14	TRBJ1-6	few	NA	TGTGCCAGCAGCCAAGATCGGATTTGGGCACCCCTCCACTTT	CASSQDRIWAPLHF
TRBV19	TRBJ1-5	NA	TRBD1	TGTGCCAGTAGTAAAGGGACAGGGGGCAATCAGCCCCAGCATTTT	CASSKGTGGNQPQHF
TRBV6-1	TRBJ2-7	many	NA	TGTGCCACCCATCTAGGGACCGAGCAGTACTTC	CATHLGTEQYF
TRBV2	TRBJ2-5	NA	NA	TGTGCCAGCAGTGAAGCGTCCCCCCGAGTAGGGACCCAGTACTTC	CASSEASPRVGTQYF
TRBV20-1	TRBJ1-5	NA	NA	TGCAGTGCCGCAAAGTCAAATCAGCCCCAGCATTTT	CSAAKSNQPQHF
TRBV30	TRBJ1-1	NA	NA	TGTGCCTGGAGTGTATCCCTTGGGGACACTGAAGCTTTCTTT	CAWSVSLGDTEAFF
TRBV19	TRBJ1-6	NA	TRBD1	TGTGCCAGTAGTACGGGTCCGGGACAGGGGCATTCACCCCTCCACTTT	CASSTGPGQGHSPLHF
TRBV20-1	TRBJ1-1	few	NA	TGCAGTGCAGACCGACTTACAGGGTTCACTGAAGCTTTCTTT	CSADRLTGFTEAFF
TRBV12-3/TRBV12-4	TRBJ1-2	many	NA	TGTGCCAGCAGTTTAAGGAGGGAGTGGGGTGGCTACACCTTC	CASSLRREWGGYTF
TRBV7-2	TRBJ2-7	few	NA	TGTGCCAGCAGCTTAGGCATCCGGGGCCGGATATCCTACGAGCAGTACTTC	CASSLGIRGRISYEQYF
TRBV2	TRBJ2-1	NA	NA	TGTGCCAGCAGTGAAGGGGGATCAGGGTCCTACAATGAGCAGTTCTTC	CASSEGGSGSYNEQFF
TRBV10-3	TRBJ2-7	few	NA	TGTGCCATCAGTGAGGCCCCGGGCGGTTCCTACGAGCAGTACTTC	CAISEAPGGSYEQYF
TRBV19	TRBJ1-2	NA	TRBD1	TGTGCCAGTAGTACCCCCCCGACGACAGGGGACGGCTACACCTTC	CASSTPPTTGDGYTF
TRBV6-1	TRBJ1-1	many	NA	TGTGCCAGCAGACCTGACAGCCACCCCCTGGGAGCTTTCTTT	CASRPDSHPLGAFF
TRBV12-3/TRBV12-4	TRBJ2-2	many	NA	TGTGCCAGCAGTTTAGTTCCAGCCGGGGAGCTGTTTTTT	CASSLVPAGELFF
TRBV5-1	TRBJ2-1	many	NA	TGCGCCAGCAGCTTGGAGGGTGGGGCGTGGGTCAATGAGCAGTTCTTC	CASSLEGGAWVNEQFF
TRBV28	TRBJ2-7	many	NA	TGTGCCAGTAAAGGGAAGCTCTACGAGCAGTACTTC	CASKGKLYEQYF
TRBV7-2	TRBJ2-7	many	NA	TGTGCCAGCAGCTTAGATTTAGCTTCATACGAGCAGTACTTC	CASSLDLASYEQYF
TRBV19	TRBJ1-6	NA	NA	TGTGCCAGTAGTGAACAGGGATTGGATTCACCCCTCCACTTT	CASSEQGLDSPLHF
TRBV20-1	TRBJ2-5	many	NA	TGCAGTGCTAGGGTGGAGACCCAGTACTTC	CSARVETQYF
TRBV28	TRBJ2-7	many	NA	TGTGCCAGCAGCTCTCCGATCGGGACTTACGAGCAGTACTTC	CASSSPIGTYEQYF
TRBV27	TRBJ1-2	NA	NA	TGTGCCAGCAGTTTGGCCCCTGACCCATGGGGCTATGGCTACACCTTC	CASSLAPDPWGYGYTF
TRBV2	TRBJ2-5	many	TRBD2	TGTGCCAGAGCCCTTTTAGCGGGGGGGCAAGAGACCCAGTACTTC	CARALLAGGQETQYF
TRBV6-1	TRBJ1-1	many	TRBD1	TGTGCCAGCAGTCCTTCGACAGGGACCTTCACTGAAGCTTTCTTT	CASSPSTGTFTEAFF
TRBV11-2	TRBJ2-3	NA	NA	TGTGCCAGCAGCCGTTGGGAAAGCACAGATACGCAGTATTTT	CASSRWESTDTQYF
TRBV24-1	TRBJ2-3	NA	NA	TGTGCCACCAGTGATTTGTTAGCGGCAGATACGCAGTATTTT	CATSDLLAADTQYF
TRBV30	TRBJ2-2	few	NA	TGTGCCTGGAAGTTTAGAGGGCTGGCCGGGGAGCTGTTTTTT	CAWKFRGLAGELFF
TRBV20-1	TRBJ1-2	few	TRBD1	TGCAGTGCCCAAGACAGGGACTATGGCTACACCTTC	CSAQDRDYGYTF
TRBV6-1	TRBJ2-5	few	TRBD1	TGTGCCAGCAGACCCACCAGGGGGCGCGTCGAAGAGACCCAGTACTTC	CASRPTRGRVEETQYF
TRBV6-5	TRBJ2-7	many	NA	TGTGCCAGCAGTTACGTGGACATCTACTACGAGCAGTACTTC	CASSYVDIYYEQYF
TRBV11-3	TRBJ2-2	few	NA	TGTGCCAGCAGCTTCCTTAGCGGGAACACCGGGGAGCTGTTTTTT	CASSFLSGNTGELFF
TRBV30	TRBJ1-4	NA	NA	TGTGCCTGGAGTCCCGGAATGAGGACAGATTCTAATGAAAAACTGTTTTTT	CAWSPGMRTDSNEKLFF
TRBV11-3	TRBJ1-5	many	TRBD1	TGTGCCAGCAGCCGTACGACAGGGAACAATCAGCCCCAGCATTTT	CASSRTTGNNQPQHF
TRBV20-1	TRBJ1-2	NA	NA	TGCAGTGGGACCGAGAACTATGGCTACACCTTC	CSGTENYGYTF
TRBV28	TRBJ2-5	many	NA	TGTGCCAGCAGTTTTGGAAGGGGGTATATCCAAGAGACCCAGTACTTC	CASSFGRGYIQETQYF
TRBV5-5	TRBJ1-1	NA	NA	TGTGCCAGCAGCTTGGGTTTCTGGACTGAAGCTTTCTTT	CASSLGFWTEAFF
TRBV13	TRBJ2-7	NA	TRBD1	TGTGCCAGCAGCCCGAGCCCCGGACAGGGGGCCTACGAGCAGTACTTC	CASSPSPGQGAYEQYF
TRBV25-1	TRBJ2-5	many	NA	TGTGCCAGCAGTGAGGAAAACAGGGAAGAGACCCAGTACTTC	CASSEENREETQYF
TRBV7-9	TRBJ1-4	many	NA	TGTGCCAGCAGAAGGTTCGAGGGCGCAATGGAGGAAAAACTGTTTTTT	CASRRFEGAMEEKLFF
TRBV19	TRBJ1-5	many	NA	TGTGCCAGTAGTATAAAGTCTGCGGGTCAGCCCCAGCATTTT	CASSIKSAGQPQHF
TRBV29-1	TRBJ1-2	few	NA	TGCAGCGTTGAAGATGTACCTGGGAGCTACACCTTC	CSVEDVPGSYTF
TRBV9	TRBJ2-2	NA	TRBD2	TGTGCCAGCAGCGTAGGGATAGCGGGAGTATCGGGGGAGCTGTTTTTT	CASSVGIAGVSGELFF
TRBV5-8	TRBJ2-7	few	NA	TGTGCCAGCAGCTTGGCCCTTTTCGGGAGAATGTACGAGCAGTACTTC	CASSLALFGRMYEQYF
TRBV6-1	TRBJ2-5	many	NA	TGTGCCAGCAGGGAGATGGGGGCAAGAGTGGAGACCCAGTACTTC	CASREMGARVETQYF
TRBV7-2	TRBJ1-4	many	NA	TGTGCCAGCAGCTACAGACACTCAGGGGACTTGAGGGAAAAACTGTTTTTT	CASSYRHSGDLREKLFF